What follows are 20 T cell receptor beta chains derived from one specimen sequenced in a study of post-analysis software for immune sequencing data. Findings and caveats of the study: With TRBV5-6, TRBV5-1 and TRBV20-1 included, several TRBV segments were more frequent in patients than in controls.

The authors incorporated unique molecular identifiers into the TCR beta cDNA libraries. One entry per CDR3 protein results from TCRdb running MiXCR on the PCR reads. The sample has about 770,000 distinct CDR3 sequences, approximately 44% seen once. For these TCRs, the target antigens are not known. The sample was blood. These receptors were obtained from a girl under 18 with multiple sclerosis.

V gene TRBV20-1 combines with J gene TRBJ1-5, with unresolved D. CDR3 length: 9 residues. V shed 3 bases and J shed 8 bases, with 2 bases lying between them. CDR1 is DFQATT and CDR2 is SNEGSKA in the germline V gene (reference sequence). The chain's CDR3 is CSASKPQHF. Here the CDR3 DNA reads TGCAGTGCTAGTAAGCCCCAGCATTTT.

This clonotype showed up many times. J is TRBJ1-5 and V is TRBV28; the D gene is possibly TRBD1 (5 bases). This CDR3 spans 16 amino acids. Germline V lookup: CDR1 MDHEN, CDR2 SYDVKM. The V and J ends lost 6 bases and 5 bases respectively, with 20 bases between them. The CDR3 DNA reads as TGTGCCAGCAGCCCATACGGGGGACGGTTAGATCAGCCCCAGCATTTT. Amino acid sequence: CASSPYGGRLDQPQHF.

The chain is built from TRBV20-1 and TRBJ1-2, with TRBD1 as a possible D gene (6 bases). This CDR3 spans 14 amino acids. Germline CDR1 and CDR2: DFQATT and SNEGSKA (reference sequence). The germline V and J ends were trimmed by 4 bases and 8 bases, with 20 bases remaining between them. The CDR3 region has the DNA TGCAGTGCTACCAGGACAGAAAACTCGTACGGCTACACCTTC. As protein: CSATRTENSYGYTF.

This clonotype occurred many times. This chain links TRBV28 with TRBJ2-7; 7 bases align to TRBD1. This CDR3 is built from 13 residues. V dropped 5 bases and J dropped 6; count of bases not matched to a gene: 7. From germline, CDR1 is MDHEN and CDR2 SYDVKM. CDR3 sequence (DNA): TGTGCCAGCAGTCGAACAGGGGATCGCGAGCAGTACTTC. This codes for CASSRTGDREQYF.

CDR3 protein: CASRQGAVDTEAFF. The CDR3 nucleotides read TGCGCCAGCAGACAGGGGGCAGTGGACACTGAAGCTTTCTTT. The rearrangement links TRBV5-1 to TRBJ1-1; 9 bases match TRBD1. Germline CDR1 is SGHRS and CDR2 is YFSETQ. This CDR3 contains 14 residues. Losses at the gene ends were 5 bases for V and 3 bases for J; bases not matched to a gene: 5.

V usage is TRBV7-6 and J usage is TRBJ2-2; tentative D call: TRBD1 (5 bases). V lost 5 bases and J lost 4, with 14 bases in between. Germline V gives CDR1 SGHVS, CDR2 FNYEAQ. The CDR3 has 15 residues. CDR3 sequence (DNA): TGTGCCAGCAGCCCCCTGGGGCTCCCCACCGGGGAGCTGTTTTTT. This encodes CASSPLGLPTGELFF.

The gene calls are TRBV20-1 and TRBJ1-2; D ambiguous. The length of the CDR3 is 16 residues. The V gene's germline CDR1 is DFQATT and CDR2 SNEGSKA (reference sequence). Trimming cost V 5 bases and J 6 bases, with 25 bases left between them. The CDR3 DNA reads as TGCAGTGCTCGACGGACGATCCCGGCCCGAAATAATGGCTACACCTTC. It encodes CSARRTIPARNNGYTF.

Notes on this clonotype: A read error may account for a junction end that differs from germline. The chain joins TRBV24-1 to TRBJ2-1, with a tentative D call TRBD2 (5 bases). The CDR3 covers 12 residues. Germline CDR1 KGHDR, CDR2 SFDVKD. CDR3 amino acids: CAASVTGIEQFF. CDR3 nucleotides: TGTGCCGCCAGTGTGACCGGGATTGAGCAGTTCTTC.

The V call is TRBV10-3, the J call TRBJ2-5; D might be TRBD1 (6 bases). Germline V gene lookup returns CDR1 ENHRY and CDR2 SYGVKD. V lost 3 bases, J lost 1 base, and 15 bases lay in between. The CDR3 totals 16 residues. The CDR3 coding sequence is TGTGCCATCAGTGATGAACAGGGCCTCACCCAAGAGACCCAGTACTTC. As protein: CAISDEQGLTQETQYF.

The V gene is TRBV27, the J gene TRBJ2-5; 13 positions match TRBD2. Germline lookup yields CDR1 MNHEY and CDR2 SMNVEV (reference sequence). This CDR3 is built from 20 residues. With V trimmed by 5 bases and J by 1 base, 16 bases remained unmatched. CDR3 DNA: TGTGCCAGCAGTACGATACCCCCTCAACTAGCGGGAGGGTTCCAAGAGACCCAGTACTTC. Protein sequence: CASSTIPPQLAGGFQETQYF.

The rearrangement links TRBV5-1 to TRBJ2-5, with 7 bases matching TRBD2. The CDR3 has 15 residues. V lost 4 bases and J lost 3; bases outside the gene matches: 9. Germline CDR1 SGHRS, CDR2 YFSETQ. The CDR3 coding sequence is TGCGCCAGCAGCACAGCGGGGAGAGGAAAAGAGACCCAGTACTTC. Its translation: CASSTAGRGKETQYF.

This clonotype was seen only a few times. The rearrangement joins TRBV19 to TRBJ2-6; tentatively, D is TRBD1 (5 bases). Germline assignment: CDR1 LNHDA and CDR2 SQIVND (reference sequence). V was cut by 5 bases and J by 0 bases, with 8 bases left in between. The CDR3 length is 15 residues. CDR3 residues: CASSDDSSGANVLTF. In nucleotides, the CDR3 is TGTGCCAGTAGTGACGACAGCTCTGGGGCCAACGTCCTGACTTTC.

This chain connects TRBV6-5 to TRBJ2-7; no definite D call. CDR3 length: 14 residues. V gave up 4 bases and J gave up 5 bases, with 15 bases separating them. CDR1 MNHEY and CDR2 SVGAGI come from the germline V gene. The CDR3 reads CASSWVADGDEQYF. CDR3 DNA: TGTGCCAGCAGTTGGGTTGCAGATGGAGACGAGCAGTACTTC.

The V gene is TRBV7-9, the J gene TRBJ2-3; D gene ambiguous. CDR3 length: 13 residues. V shed 11 bases and J shed 3 bases, with 15 bases lying between them. The germline gives CDR1 SEHNR, CDR2 FQNEAQ (reference sequence). CDR3 coding DNA: TGTGCCGTTCTCCGGTATGGGACAGATACGCAGTATTTT. It encodes CAVLRYGTDTQYF.

This clonotype was seen a few times. V and J are TRBV10-2 and TRBJ1-2; 8 bases fit TRBD1. The trim removed 6 bases at V and 4 bases at J, leaving 4 bases unmatched. CDR1 WSHSY and CDR2 SAAADI come from the germline V gene. This CDR3 is built from 13 residues. CDR3 coding DNA: TGCGCCAGCAGGCAGGGGGCTCGCTATGGCTACACCTTC. Translating gives CASRQGARYGYTF.

Only a few counts were recorded for this clonotype. The rearrangement links TRBV29-1 to TRBJ1-2; 8 bases agree with TRBD1. The germline V gene has CDR1 SQVTM and CDR2 ANQGSEA. This CDR3 spans 14 amino acids. The junction had 4 bases not matched to a gene; V was cut back by 1 base and J by 3 bases. CDR3 region: CSVEVRGQDYGYTF. CDR3 nucleotide sequence: TGCAGCGTTGAAGTCAGGGGACAGGACTATGGCTACACCTTC.

The genes are TRBV5-1 and TRBJ2-3, with 9 bases fitting TRBD2. This CDR3 has 18 amino acids. Germline values: CDR1 SGHRS, CDR2 YFSETQ. The V gene end was trimmed by 1 base and the J gene end by 5 bases; junction bases not matched to a gene: 14. The CDR3 sequence is CASSLFLAGAGEIDTQYF. The CDR3, as DNA: TGCGCCAGCAGCTTGTTTTTAGCGGGAGCGGGAGAAATAGATACGCAGTATTTT.

This chain uses TRBV7-2 with TRBJ1-2; D is unresolved. The CDR3 covers 14 residues. Between the trimmed V and J ends, which lost 5 bases and 3 bases, there was a span of 13 bases. Per the germline V gene, CDR1 is SGHTA and CDR2 is FQGNSA. The CDR3 nucleotides read TGTGCCAGCAGCCCTTCCGGCAGTCACTATGGCTACACCTTC. It is translated as CASSPSGSHYGYTF.

This chain uses TRBV7-9 with TRBJ2-2; the match to TRBD1 covers 9 bases. Germline lookup yields CDR1 SEHNR and CDR2 FQNEAQ (reference sequence). This CDR3 comprises 17 residues. After removal of 3 bases from V and 6 bases from J, the junction contained 11 bases not matched to a gene. CDR3 protein: CASSLPGTGIRAGELFF. CDR3 nucleotide sequence: TGTGCCAGCAGCTTGCCCGGGACAGGGATAAGGGCCGGGGAGCTGTTTTTT.

This chain connects TRBV6-2 or TRBV6-3 to TRBJ2-1, with 13 bases lining up with TRBD2. Per the germline V gene, CDR1 is MNHEY and CDR2 is SVGEGT. CDR3 length: 18 residues. J lost 4 bases, V lost 5 bases, and 11 bases had no gene match. The CDR3 region has the DNA TGTGCCAGCAGTGTCCCGGGACTAGCGGGGAGACTATACAATGAGCAGTTCTTC. Its translation: CASSVPGLAGRLYNEQFF.